What follows are 18 T cell receptor beta chains derived from one specimen sequenced in a study of PD-L1 blockade in urothelial cancer. Generated by immunoSEQ multiplex PCR, the TCRdb table keeps only in-frame clones and is missing some. The table includes roughly 32,000 clones, roughly 84% detected once. The starting material was PBMCs, obtained around atezolizumab (anti-PD-L1) treatment. These receptors were taken from a man aged 55 to 70 with urothelial cancer.

The genes are TRBV5-1 and TRBJ2-7; 10 nucleotides match TRBD1. V lost 3 bases to trimming and J lost 0 bases; unmatched junction nucleotides: 6. This CDR3 has 16 amino acids. Germline CDR1 reads SGHRS; CDR2 reads YFSETQ. The CDR3 nucleotides read TGCGCCAGCAGCTCACCGGGACAGGGGAGCTCCTACGAGCAGTACTTC. Its protein is CASSSPGQGSSYEQYF.

The V gene is TRBV5-1, the J gene TRBJ2-4; TRBD1 aligns across 9 bases. V lost 0 bases to trimming and J lost 2 bases; unmatched junction nucleotides: 9. Germline CDR1 and CDR2: SGHRS and YFSETQ. This CDR3 region has 18 residues. The DNA for the CDR3 is TGCGCCAGCAGCTTGGGTACCGGGACAGGGAGGACCAAAAACATTCAGTACTTC. This codes for CASSLGTGTGRTKNIQYF. Filled out from reference TRBV5-1 and TRBJ2-4, the complete variable domain reads KAGVTQTPRYLIKTRGQQVTLSCSPISGHRSVSWYQQTPGQGLQFLFEYFSETQRNKGNFPGRFSGRQFSNSRSEMNVSTLELGDSALYLCASSLGTGTGRTKNIQYFGAGTRLSVL.

V gene TRBV7-6 combines with J gene TRBJ1-5; D unresolved. The V end was cut by 0 bases, the J end by 5 bases, with 5 bases between. Germline assignment: CDR1 SGHVS and CDR2 FNYEAQ. This CDR3 region has 13 residues. The CDR3 coding sequence is TGTGCCAGCAGCTTAGCAACAGATCAGCCCCAGCATTTT. Its protein product is CASSLATDQPQHF. The whole variable domain, remainder taken from reference TRBV7-6 and TRBJ1-5, is GAGVSQSPRYKVTKRGQDVALRCDPISGHVSLYWYRQALGQGPEFLTYFNYEAQQDKSGLPNDRFSAERPEGSISTLTIQRTEQRDSAMYRCASSLATDQPQHFGDGTRLSIL.

The rearrangement links TRBV30 to TRBJ2-7; TRBD1 might be the D (5 bases). The V end lost 0 bases, the J end lost 3 bases, and 18 bases lay between the germline ends. Germline assignment: CDR1 GTSNPN and CDR2 SVGIG (reference sequence). This CDR3 has 16 residues. The CDR3 nucleotides read TGTGCCTGGAGTGTACAACTCGGCCAGGGTGTCTACGAGCAGTACTTC. Translating gives CAWSVQLGQGVYEQYF.

This sequence joins TRBV5-1 and TRBJ2-7; 13 positions agree with TRBD2. V lost 3 bases and J lost 6; bases outside the gene matches: 6. Looked up from germline, CDR1 is SGHRS and CDR2 is YFSETQ. The CDR3 is 15 amino acids. CDR3 loop: CASSSRTSGSPEQYF. In DNA form, the CDR3 reads TGCGCCAGCAGCTCTCGGACTAGCGGGAGTCCCGAGCAGTACTTC.

The rearrangement links TRBV6-5 to TRBJ1-1; D is uncertain. Germline CDR1 and CDR2: MNHEY and SVGAGI. This CDR3 comprises 11 residues. Trimming shortened V by 10 bases and J by 6 bases, and 12 bases separated the two germline ends. The CDR3 DNA follows: TGTGCCACCTGCGGCGGGGCTGAAGCTTTCTTT. Its translation is CATCGGAEAFF.

The J gene is TRBJ2-3, the V gene TRBV9, with TRBD2 matching 7 bases. Germline V gene lookup returns CDR1 SGDLS and CDR2 YYNGEE. CDR3 length: 16 amino acids. Trimming cost V 4 bases and J 2 bases; bases outside gene matches: 10. The CDR3 coding sequence is TGTGCCAGCAGCTCTAGAGCGGGACGGCCCACAGATACGCAGTATTTT. Amino acids: CASSSRAGRPTDTQYF.

V gene TRBV30 combines with J gene TRBJ1-1; maybe TRBD1 (5 bases). CDR3 length: 15 residues. The V and J ends lost 2 bases and 3 bases respectively, with 16 bases between them. Germline-derived CDR1 and CDR2 are GTSNPN and SVGIG (reference sequence). CDR3 in DNA: TGTGCCTGGAGTAACCCCTCGGGAGGGGACACTGAAGCTTTCTTT. It is translated as CAWSNPSGGDTEAFF. Complete variable domain (other parts from reference TRBV30 and TRBJ1-1): SQTIHQWPATLVQPVGSPLSLECTVEGTSNPNLYWYRQAAGRGLQLLFYSVGIGQISSEVPQNLSASRPQDRQFILSSKKLLLSDSGFYLCAWSNPSGGDTEAFFGQGTRLTVV.

This chain uses TRBV5-6 with TRBJ2-3; maybe TRBD2 (6 bases). V was clipped by 3 bases and J by 4 bases, with 15 bases between them. Germline CDR1 SGHDT, CDR2 YYEEEE. This CDR3 region has 15 residues. CDR3 in DNA: TGTGCCAGCAGCTCAGAGGGATGGGAGGCAGATACGCAGTATTTT. It specifies CASSSEGWEADTQYF.

This clone occurred once. The chain links TRBV5-6 to TRBJ1-6; D ambiguous. Germline V gene sequence: CDR1 SGHDT, CDR2 YYEEEE. V was shortened by 2 bases and J by 0 bases, with 12 bases between the two germline ends. This CDR3 has 17 residues. The CDR3 DNA reads TGTGCCAGCAGCTTACGAGGGCAGAGCTCCTATAATTCACCCCTCCACTTT. This encodes CASSLRGQSSYNSPLHF.

The CDR3 DNA follows: TGTGCCAGCAGCAAACCCGGGACTAGCGGGGGTTTTGAGCAGTTCTTC. Protein sequence: CASSKPGTSGGFEQFF. The rearrangement links TRBV11-3 to TRBJ2-1; TRBD2 matches at 14 bases. The CDR3 spans 16 residues. Per the germline V gene, CDR1 is SGHNT and CDR2 is YENEEA. V was clipped by 5 bases and J by 9 bases; unmatched bases: 9.

J is TRBJ1-2 and V is TRBV6-5; TRBD1 matches 9 bases. CDR1 and CDR2 (germline): MNHEY, SVGAGI. V shed 7 bases and J 6 bases; nucleotides not matched to a gene: 9. The CDR3 is 14 amino acids. The CDR3 spells CASKKQGAVNGYTF. The DNA of the CDR3 is TGTGCCAGCAAAAAACAGGGGGCGGTGAATGGCTACACCTTC.

The chain combines TRBV6-5 with TRBJ2-7, with 7 bases fitting TRBD2. The ends lost 0 bases at V and 1 base at J; junction bases unmatched: 6. The CDR3 has 16 residues. Germline CDR1 and CDR2: MNHEY and SVGAGI. In DNA form, the CDR3 reads TGTGCCAGCAGTTACTCCGACCCAGCGGGATCCTACGAGCAGTACTTC. Protein: CASSYSDPAGSYEQYF.

The chain uses TRBV18 and TRBJ2-1; TRBD2 might be the D (5 bases). CDR1 and CDR2 from the germline V gene are KGHSH and LQKENI. With 3 bases removed from V and 6 bases from J, the gap between germline ends came to 12 bases. The CDR3 is made up of 14 amino acids. CDR3 coding DNA: TGTGCCAGCTCACCCCGAATCGGGGTCAATGAGCAGTTCTTC. This gives the protein CASSPRIGVNEQFF.

The genes are TRBV9 and TRBJ1-2, with TRBD1 matching over 7 bases. Germline lookup yields CDR1 SGDLS and CDR2 YYNGEE. The CDR3 runs 15 residues. After removal of 2 bases from V and 5 bases from J, the junction contained 9 bases not matched to a gene. The DNA for the CDR3 is TGTGCCAGCAGCGTTACAGGGGAAGGAAGGTATGGCTACACCTTC. It encodes CASSVTGEGRYGYTF.

The gene calls are TRBV6-1 and TRBJ1-2, with TRBD1 identical over 7 bases. The V and J ends lost 4 bases and 5 bases, in that order; junction bases with no gene match: 4. This CDR3 is 13 amino acids long. CDR1 MNHNS and CDR2 SASEGT come from the germline V gene. The CDR3 here is CASSAGQLYGYTF. CDR3 coding DNA: TGTGCCAGCAGTGCGGGACAGCTATATGGCTACACCTTC.

The gene calls are TRBV12-5 and TRBJ2-3, with 10 bases identical to TRBD2. The V segment lost 5 bases and the J segment 3 bases; nucleotides outside the gene matches: 17. This CDR3 contains 19 residues. The germline V gene encodes CDR1 LGHNT and CDR2 FRNRAP. The CDR3 reads CASGRAGGLFGSWTDTQYF. The CDR3 nucleotides are TGTGCTAGTGGTCGAGCGGGGGGGCTTTTCGGATCATGGACAGATACGCAGTATTTT.

The count of this clone is one. The rearrangement links TRBV30 to TRBJ1-3; D possibly corresponds to TRBD1 (5 bases). The CDR3 spans 13 residues. Germline V lookup: CDR1 GTSNPN, CDR2 SVGIG (reference sequence). Trimming took off 3 bases at V and 2 bases at J, with 8 bases between the two ends. The CDR3 protein is CAWRRGAGNTIYF. CDR3 bases: TGTGCCTGGAGGCGGGGGGCTGGAAACACCATATATTTT.